This T cell receptor (beta chain) was profiled in a study of blood T cell repertoires in COVID-19. Under the authors' procedure: Cell counts per sample came from amplifying reference gene primers. Some clones are missing from TCRdb's copy, which holds only in-frame ones; the method was immunoSEQ multiplex PCR. D and trimming come from the DNA, and the V and J calls and clone size come from that table. This sample has fewer than 300,000 clones, with more than 80% found just once. V lost 4 bases and J 7 bases, leaving 5 bases between the germline ends. CDR1 and CDR2 from the germline V gene are LGHDT and YNNKEL (reference sequence). This CDR3 is built from 12 residues. Categorization into cohorts depended on clinical history that participants reported.

Sequencing used PBMCs or T cells enriched from blood (not recorded which). The clonotype comes from a woman younger than 45 who had recovered from COVID-19. This chain connects TRBV3-1 (or the pseudogene TRBV3-2) to TRBJ1-6; D remains ambiguous. The CDR3 reads CASSRANSPLHF. CDR3 sequence (DNA): TGTGCCAGCAGCCGGGCCAATTCACCCCTCCACTTT.